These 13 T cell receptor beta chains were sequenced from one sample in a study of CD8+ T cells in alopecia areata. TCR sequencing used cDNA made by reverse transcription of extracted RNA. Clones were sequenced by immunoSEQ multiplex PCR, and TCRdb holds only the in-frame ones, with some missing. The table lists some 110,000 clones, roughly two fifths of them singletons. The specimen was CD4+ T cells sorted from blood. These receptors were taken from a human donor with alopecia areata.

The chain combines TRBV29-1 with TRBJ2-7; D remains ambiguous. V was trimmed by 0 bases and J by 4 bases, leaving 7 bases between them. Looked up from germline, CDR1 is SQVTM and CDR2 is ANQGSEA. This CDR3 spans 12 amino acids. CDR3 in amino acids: CSVEDVGYEQYF. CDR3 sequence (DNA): TGCAGCGTTGAAGACGTGGGATACGAGCAGTACTTC.

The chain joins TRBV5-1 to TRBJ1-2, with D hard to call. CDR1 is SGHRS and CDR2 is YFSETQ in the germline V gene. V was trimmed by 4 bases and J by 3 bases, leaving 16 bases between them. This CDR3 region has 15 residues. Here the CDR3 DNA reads TGCGCCAGCAGCCTACTGGCGGGTAGGGACTATGGCTACACCTTC. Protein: CASSLLAGRDYGYTF.

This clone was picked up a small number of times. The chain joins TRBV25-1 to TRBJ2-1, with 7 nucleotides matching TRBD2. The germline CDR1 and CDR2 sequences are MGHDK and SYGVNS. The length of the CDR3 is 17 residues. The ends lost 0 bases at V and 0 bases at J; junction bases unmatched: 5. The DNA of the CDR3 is TGTGCCAGCAGTGAATATGGCGGCGGGAGCTCCTACAATGAGCAGTTCTTC. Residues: CASSEYGGGSSYNEQFF.

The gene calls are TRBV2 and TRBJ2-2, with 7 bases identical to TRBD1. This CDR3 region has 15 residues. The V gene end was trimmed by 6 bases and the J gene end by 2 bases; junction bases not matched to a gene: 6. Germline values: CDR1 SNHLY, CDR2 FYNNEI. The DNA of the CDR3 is TGTGCCAGCAGGGGGACAGCATCCAACACCGGGGAGCTGTTTTTT. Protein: CASRGTASNTGELFF.

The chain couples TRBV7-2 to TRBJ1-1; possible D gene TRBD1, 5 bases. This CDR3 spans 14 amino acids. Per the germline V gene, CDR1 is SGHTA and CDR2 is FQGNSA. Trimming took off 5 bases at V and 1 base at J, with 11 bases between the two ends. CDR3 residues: CASSVQVTNTEAFF. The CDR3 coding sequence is TGTGCCAGCAGCGTACAGGTGACGAACACTGAAGCTTTCTTT.

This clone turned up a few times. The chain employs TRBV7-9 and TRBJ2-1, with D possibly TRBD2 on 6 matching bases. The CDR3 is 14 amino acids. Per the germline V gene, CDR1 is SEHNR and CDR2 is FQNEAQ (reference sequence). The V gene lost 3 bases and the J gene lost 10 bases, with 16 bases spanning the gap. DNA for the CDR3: TGTGCCAGCAGCTTCGCTAGCGTTAGTGGGGAGCAGTTCTTC. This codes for CASSFASVSGEQFF.

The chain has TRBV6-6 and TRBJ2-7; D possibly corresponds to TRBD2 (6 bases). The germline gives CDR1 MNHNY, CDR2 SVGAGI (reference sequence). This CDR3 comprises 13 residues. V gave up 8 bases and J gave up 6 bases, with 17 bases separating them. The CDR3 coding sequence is TGTGCCAGCCGCGGGACTTTACCGGGCGAGCAGTACTTC. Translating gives CASRGTLPGEQYF.

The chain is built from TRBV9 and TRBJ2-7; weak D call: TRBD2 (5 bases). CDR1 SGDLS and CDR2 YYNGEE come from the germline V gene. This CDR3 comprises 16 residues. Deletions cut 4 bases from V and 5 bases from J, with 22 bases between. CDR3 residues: CASSPMVGGFRDEQYF. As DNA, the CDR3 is TGTGCCAGCAGCCCAATGGTCGGAGGATTCCGTGACGAGCAGTACTTC.

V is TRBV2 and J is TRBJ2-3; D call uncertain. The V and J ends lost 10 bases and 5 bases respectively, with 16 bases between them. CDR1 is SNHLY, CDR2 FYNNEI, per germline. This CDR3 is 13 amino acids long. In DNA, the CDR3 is TGTGCCACCACCTTCTCGACGGGAGATACGCAGTATTTT. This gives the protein CATTFSTGDTQYF.

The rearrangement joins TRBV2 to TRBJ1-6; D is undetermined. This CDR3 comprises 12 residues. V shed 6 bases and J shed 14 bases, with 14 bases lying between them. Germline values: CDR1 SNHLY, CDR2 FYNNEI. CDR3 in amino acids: CASRRGDRALHF. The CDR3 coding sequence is TGTGCCAGCAGACGCGGGGATAGGGCCCTCCACTTT.

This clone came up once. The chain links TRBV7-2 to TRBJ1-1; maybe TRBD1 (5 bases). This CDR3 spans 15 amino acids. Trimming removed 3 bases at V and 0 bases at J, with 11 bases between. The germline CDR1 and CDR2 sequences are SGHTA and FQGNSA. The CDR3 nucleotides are TGTGCCAGCAGCTTGGGACGGATGATGAACACTGAAGCTTTCTTT. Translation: CASSLGRMMNTEAFF.

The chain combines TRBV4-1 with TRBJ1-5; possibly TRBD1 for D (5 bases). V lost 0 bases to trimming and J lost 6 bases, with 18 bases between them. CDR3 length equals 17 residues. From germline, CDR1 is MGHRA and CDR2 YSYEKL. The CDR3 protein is CASSQDGAGRRIQPQHF. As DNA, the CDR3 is TGCGCCAGCAGCCAAGATGGGGCAGGGAGAAGAATTCAGCCCCAGCATTTT.

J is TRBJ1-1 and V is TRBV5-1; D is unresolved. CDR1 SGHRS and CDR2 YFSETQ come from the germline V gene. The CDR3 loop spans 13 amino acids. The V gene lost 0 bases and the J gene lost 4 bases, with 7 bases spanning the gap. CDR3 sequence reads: CASSLEPITEAFF. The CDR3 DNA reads TGCGCCAGCAGCTTGGAACCGATCACTGAAGCTTTCTTT.